The present TCR beta chain was sequenced within a study of T cells after posttransplantation cyclophosphamide. Whole-study findings and limits: Donor CD8+ memory clones often dominated recipient blood repertoires at later times. After PTCy, TRB diversity resembled that of CNI/methotrexate controls. Skin or GI-infiltrating T cells shared few TRB sequences with blood.

Cyclophosphamide on days +3 and +4 followed busulfan-fludarabine conditioning and a marrow graft. V was clipped by 0 bases and J by 0 bases, with 9 bases between them. From germline, CDR1 is LGHNA and CDR2 YNFKEQ. The CDR3 consists of 15 residues. Profiling relied on immunoSEQ multiplex PCR, and the TCRdb table lists in-frame clones only, not all of them. The data show roughly 15,000 clones, with none appearing a single time. As to this clone: Its antigen is still unknown.

J is TRBJ2-7 and V is TRBV4-2; D ambiguous. This sample comprised PBMCs, obtained around 1,100 days after allogeneic stem cell transplant with posttransplant cyclophosphamide. The clonotype originates from a female patient in her 40s who received an allogeneic stem cell transplant from a related donor, was CMV-positive, and had no GVHD. Some T cells may be supplied by the graft donor. This CDR3 is CASSQDRHDSYEQYF. CDR3 coding DNA: TGTGCCAGCAGCCAAGACCGACACGACTCCTACGAGCAGTACTTC.